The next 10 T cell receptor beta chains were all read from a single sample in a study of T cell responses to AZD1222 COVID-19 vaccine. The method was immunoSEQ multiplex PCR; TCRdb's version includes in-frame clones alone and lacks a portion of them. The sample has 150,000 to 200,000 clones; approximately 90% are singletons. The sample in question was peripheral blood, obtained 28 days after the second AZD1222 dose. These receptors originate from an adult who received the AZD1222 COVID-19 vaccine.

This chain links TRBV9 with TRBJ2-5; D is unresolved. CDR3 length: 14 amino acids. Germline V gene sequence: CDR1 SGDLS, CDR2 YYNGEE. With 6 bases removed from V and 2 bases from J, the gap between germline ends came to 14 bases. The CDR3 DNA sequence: TGTGCCAGCACCCCCCCCGGGCAGCAAGAGACCCAGTACTTC. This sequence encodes CASTPPGQQETQYF.

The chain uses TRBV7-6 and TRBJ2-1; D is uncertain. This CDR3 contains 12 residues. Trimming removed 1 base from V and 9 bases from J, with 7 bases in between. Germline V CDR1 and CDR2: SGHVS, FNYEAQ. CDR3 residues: CASSLGKAEQFF. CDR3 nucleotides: TGTGCCAGCAGCTTAGGCAAGGCTGAGCAGTTCTTC.

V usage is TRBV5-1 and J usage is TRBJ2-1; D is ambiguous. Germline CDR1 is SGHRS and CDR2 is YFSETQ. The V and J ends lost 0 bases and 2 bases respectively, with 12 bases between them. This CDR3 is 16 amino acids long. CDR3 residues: CASSLEGQLTYNEQFF. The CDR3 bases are TGCGCCAGCAGCTTGGAGGGTCAACTCACCTACAATGAGCAGTTCTTC. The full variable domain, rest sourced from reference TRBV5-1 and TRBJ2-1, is KAGVTQTPRYLIKTRGQQVTLSCSPISGHRSVSWYQQTPGQGLQFLFEYFSETQRNKGNFPGRFSGRQFSNSRSEMNVSTLELGDSALYLCASSLEGQLTYNEQFFGPGTRLTVL.

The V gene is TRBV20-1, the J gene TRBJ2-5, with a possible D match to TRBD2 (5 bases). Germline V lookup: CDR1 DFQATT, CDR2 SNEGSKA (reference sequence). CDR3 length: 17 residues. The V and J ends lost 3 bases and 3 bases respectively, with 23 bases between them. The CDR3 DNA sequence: TGCAGTGCTAGTCTTTCGGAGGTACGGGCGAGGGAAGAGACCCAGTACTTC. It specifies CSASLSEVRAREETQYF.

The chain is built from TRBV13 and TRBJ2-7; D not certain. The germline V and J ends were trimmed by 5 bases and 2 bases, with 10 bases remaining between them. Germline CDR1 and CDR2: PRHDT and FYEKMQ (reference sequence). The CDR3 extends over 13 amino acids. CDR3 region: CASSMGITYEQYF. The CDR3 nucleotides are TGTGCCAGCAGCATGGGGATTACCTACGAGCAGTACTTC.

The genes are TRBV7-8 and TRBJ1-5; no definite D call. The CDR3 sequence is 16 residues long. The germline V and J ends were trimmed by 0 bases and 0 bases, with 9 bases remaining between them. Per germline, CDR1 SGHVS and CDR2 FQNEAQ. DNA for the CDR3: TGTGCCAGCAGCTTAGCGCGACAACCTAGCAATCAGCCCCAGCATTTT. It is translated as CASSLARQPSNQPQHF.

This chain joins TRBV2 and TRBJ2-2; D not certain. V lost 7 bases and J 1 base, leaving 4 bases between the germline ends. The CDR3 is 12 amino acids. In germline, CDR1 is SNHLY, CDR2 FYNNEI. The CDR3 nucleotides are TGTGCCAGCAACAAGAACACCGGGGAGCTGTTTTTT. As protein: CASNKNTGELFF.

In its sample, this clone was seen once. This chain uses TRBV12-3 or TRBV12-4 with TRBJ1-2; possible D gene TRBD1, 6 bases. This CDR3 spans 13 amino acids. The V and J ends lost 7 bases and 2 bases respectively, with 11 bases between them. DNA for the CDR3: TGTGCCAGCACCCAGGGGCTGAACTATGGCTACACCTTC. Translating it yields CASTQGLNYGYTF.

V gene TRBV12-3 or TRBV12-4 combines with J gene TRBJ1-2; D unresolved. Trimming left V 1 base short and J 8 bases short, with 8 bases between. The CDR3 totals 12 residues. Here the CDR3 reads CASSLGSSGYTF. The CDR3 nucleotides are TGTGCCAGCAGTTTAGGGTCTTCCGGCTACACCTTC.

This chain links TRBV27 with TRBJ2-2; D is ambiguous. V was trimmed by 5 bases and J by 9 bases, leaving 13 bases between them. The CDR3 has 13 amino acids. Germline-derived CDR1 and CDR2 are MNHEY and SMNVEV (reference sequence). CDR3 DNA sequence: TGTGCCAGCAGTCCCCCATTGGTCCGGGAGCTGTTTTTT. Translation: CASSPPLVRELFF.